These 5 T cell receptor beta chains share one sample of origin, sequenced in a study of blood T cell repertoires in COVID-19. TCRdb keeps only in-frame clones here, not all; method: immunoSEQ multiplex PCR. The data contain 140,000 to 150,000 clones, 70% to 90% of them singletons. The sequencing input was PBMCs or T cells enriched from blood (not recorded which). Receptors originate from a man aged 50-59 years who had recovered from COVID-19.

The J gene is TRBJ2-7, the V gene TRBV5-1, with D possibly being TRBD2 (6 bases). Germline loops: CDR1 SGHRS, CDR2 YFSETQ. The CDR3 totals 18 residues. Deletions cut 4 bases from V and 2 bases from J, with 25 bases between. CDR3 protein: CASSPTGPSGSNPYEQYF. CDR3 DNA sequence: TGCGCCAGCAGCCCAACAGGTCCTTCCGGGAGCAACCCCTACGAGCAGTACTTC.

The chain is built from TRBV14 and TRBJ2-1, with 11 nucleotides matching TRBD1. This CDR3 is 16 amino acids long. In germline, CDR1 is SGHDN, CDR2 FVKESK. V dropped 4 bases and J dropped 5; count of bases not matched to a gene: 7. CDR3 sequence reads: CASSRWTGGEDNEQFF. CDR3 nucleotides: TGTGCCAGCAGCCGATGGACAGGGGGCGAAGACAATGAGCAGTTCTTC.

The V and J genes are TRBV28 and TRBJ2-5; 9 bases align to TRBD2. Germline V gene data show CDR1 as MDHEN and CDR2 as SYDVKM. This CDR3 has 12 residues. V lost 6 bases and J lost 5; bases outside the gene matches: 1. The CDR3 sequence is CASRLAGETQYF. The CDR3 DNA reads as TGTGCCAGCAGACTAGCGGGCGAGACCCAGTACTTC.

This rearrangement joins TRBV7-2 to TRBJ2-2; D might be TRBD2 (6 bases). Trimming took 1 base from V and 4 from J, leaving 10 bases between them. The CDR3 runs to 15 residues. Germline V gives CDR1 SGHTA, CDR2 FQGNSA. The CDR3 nucleotides are TGTGCCAGCAGCTTAGATGGGACTCGCACCGGGGAGCTGTTTTTT. Translating gives CASSLDGTRTGELFF. Full variable domain (missing parts from reference TRBV7-2 and TRBJ2-2): GAGVSQSPSNKVTEKGKDVELRCDPISGHTALYWYRQSLGQGLEFLIYFQGNSAPDKSGLPSDRFSAERTGGSVSTLTIQRTQQEDSAVYLCASSLDGTRTGELFFGEGSRLTVL.

This clone was seen a handful of times. The CDR3 is CASSKVDSTYEQYV. In DNA, the CDR3 is TGTGCCAGCAGTAAAGTGGACAGTACTTACGAGCAGTACGTC. The chain recombines TRBV6-2 or TRBV6-3 with TRBJ2-7; TRBD1 might be the D (6 bases). The germline V gene has CDR1 MNHEY and CDR2 SVGEGT. This CDR3 comprises 14 residues. V lost 5 bases to trimming and J lost 4 bases, with 15 bases between them.